This section outlines one TCR beta chain sequence together with its context. These data originate in a study of OX40 agonist ivuxolimab in advanced cancers. V lost 7 bases to trimming and J lost 5 bases, with 8 bases between them. There are 11 residues in the CDR3. Germline assignment: CDR1 SEHNR and CDR2 FQNEAQ (reference sequence). TCRdb keeps only in-frame clones here, not all; method: immunoSEQ multiplex PCR. The sample contains roughly 26,000 clones, around 85% of which appear only once. The TCR sequence derives from an adult with an advanced solid tumor such as melanoma, head and neck, liver or kidney cancer. Specimen: CD4+ or CD8+ T cells sorted from blood, collected in a trial of the OX40 agonist ivuxolimab. The chain is built from TRBV7-9 and TRBJ2-5; D remains ambiguous. The DNA of the CDR3 is TGTGCCAGCACCTTCGGGGAGACCCAGTACTTC. Its translation is CASTFGETQYF. Using reference TRBV7-9 and TRBJ2-5 for the parts outside the CDR3, the full variable domain is DTGVSQNPRHKITKRGQNVTFRCDPISEHNRLYWYRQTLGQGPEFLTYFQNEAQLEKSRLLSDRFSAERPKGSFSTLEIQRTEQGDSAMYLCASTFGETQYFGPGTRLLVL.